The clone carrying this T cell receptor (beta chain) was seen a few times. Antigen: not known. The V and J ends lost 3 bases and 15 bases, in that order; junction bases with no gene match: 9. This CDR3 has 14 residues. Germline CDR1 is SGDLS and CDR2 is YYNGEE. The entry originates in a study of T cells after yellow fever vaccination. Findings and caveats of the study: A weaker secondary response peaked on day 5, the primary on day 15. Post-booster reappearance was seen for most primary-vaccination clones (around 97% CD4, 88% CD8).

TCRdb re-analysed the 5' RACE reads in MiXCR, keeping a single row per CDR3 protein. The table has under 600,000 distinct CDR3 sequences, around a fifth seen once; the top ten hold roughly a sixth. Specimen: PBMCs, collected 20 to 25 days after the first yellow fever vaccination. The receptor's source is a man between 18 and 35 years old who received the YFV17D yellow fever vaccine. The V call is TRBV9, the J call TRBJ2-1; TRBD2 matches at 13 bases. DNA for the CDR3: TGTGCCAGCAGCGCCAGGACTAGCGGGGGCGGTCTGTTCTTC. Protein product: CASSARTSGGGLFF.